The 8 T cell receptor beta chains listed next were all sequenced from one sample in a study of T cell clonality in common variable immunodeficiency. The method was immunoSEQ multiplex PCR; TCRdb's version includes in-frame clones alone and lacks a portion of them. The sample presents around 47,000 clones, none singletons. Sequenced: peripheral blood mononuclear cells. Every receptor here comes from a person aged 18 to 70 in good health.

This clone was recorded at least ten times. CDR3 residues: CASAVTQGAYSNQPQHF. The covered CDR3 bases are TGTGCTAGTGCCGTTACACAGGGGGCGTATAGCAATCAGCCC. This sequence joins TRBV12-5 and TRBJ1-5, with TRBD1 identical over 9 bases. The DNA ends 3 residues before the CDR3 does, and the rest of the CDR3 is filled in from the germline J gene. The ends lost 7 bases at V and 0 bases at J; junction bases unmatched: 10. The CDR3 has 17 amino acids. In germline, CDR1 is LGHNT, CDR2 FRNRAP.

This clone was observed many times. Read sequence stops 3 residues before the CDR3 end, and the germline J gene provides the missing end. This chain joins TRBV20-1 and TRBJ1-1; unclear D gene. The CDR3 loop spans 15 amino acids. CDR1 is DFQATT, CDR2 SNEGSKA, per germline (reference sequence). The V and J ends lost 6 bases and 3 bases respectively, with 20 bases between them. This chain's CDR3 is CSARGEEAADTEAFF. CDR3 bases read: TGCAGTGCCCGGGGAGAGGAGGCCGCGGACACTGAA.

There are many counts of this clone. Read coverage stops 3 residues before the CDR3 terminus; the germline J gene supplies the remainder. The chain uses TRBV4-1 and TRBJ2-7; 10 bases agree with TRBD2. Germline CDR1 MGHRA, CDR2 YSYEKL. CDR3 length: 16 amino acids. The V segment lost 4 bases and the J segment 3 bases; nucleotides outside the gene matches: 9. CDR3 DNA (partial): TGCGCCAGCAGCCTTAGCCTCATAGCGGGGGGCTACGAG. This encodes CASSLSLIAGGYE. The whole CDR3 protein reads CASSLSLIAGGYEQYF.

This clone has a count of ten or more. Coverage ceases 3 residues before the CDR3 finishes, and the germline J gene fills in the end. The chain joins TRBV12-3 or TRBV12-4 to TRBJ2-6, with TRBD2 as a possible D gene (5 bases). The CDR3 runs to 11 residues. The part of the CDR3 DNA that was read is TGTGCCAGCAGTAACGGACTTGTC. Its protein is CASSNGLV. In full, the CDR3 reads CASSNGLVLTF.

This clone was seen many times. The CDR3 is cut off 3 residues early in the read; its end comes from the germline J gene. This chain uses TRBV19 with TRBJ2-3; 8 positions match TRBD1. CDR3 length equals 18 residues. Germline CDR1 and CDR2: LNHDA and SQIVND (reference sequence). J gave up 2 bases and V 4 bases, and 14 bases lay outside the gene matches. The CDR3 loop is CASSKRDRRGPATDTQYF. The CDR3 bases that were read are TGTGCCAGTAGTAAAAGGGACAGGAGAGGCCCCGCCACAGATACG.

Many counts were recorded for this clone. Read coverage stops 3 residues before the CDR3 terminus; the germline J gene supplies the remainder. The chain carries TRBV27 and TRBJ2-1; 10 bases align to TRBD2. CDR1 and CDR2 from the germline V gene are MNHEY and SMNVEV (reference sequence). This CDR3 region has 15 residues. V lost 8 bases to trimming and J lost 5 bases; unmatched junction nucleotides: 9. The chain's CDR3 is CASQILAGQNNEQFF. The sequenced part of the CDR3 DNA is TGTGCCAGCCAAATACTAGCGGGGCAAAACAATGAG.

This clone was recorded at least ten times. From the germline J gene comes the end of the CDR3, since the read stops 3 residues before it. The genes are TRBV19 and TRBJ1-2; TRBD1 might be the D (6 bases). The CDR3 is made up of 12 amino acids. CDR1 and CDR2 from the germline V gene are LNHDA and SQIVND (reference sequence). With 9 bases removed from V and 4 bases from J, the gap between germline ends came to 12 bases. The CDR3 loop reads CASETGGYGYTF. The part of the CDR3 DNA that was read is TGTGCCAGCGAGACAGGCGGCTATGGC. The variable domain in full, with the rest retrieved from reference TRBV19 and TRBJ1-2, is DGGITQSPKYLFRKEGQNVTLSCEQNLNHDAMYWYRQDPGQGLRLIYYSQIVNDFQKGDIAEGYSVSREKKESFPLTVTSAQKNPTAFYLCASETGGYGYTFGSGTRLTVV.

There are many counts of this clone. The CDR3 end falls 3 residues outside the read, so it is completed with the germline J gene. This chain uses TRBV7-8 with TRBJ2-1, with 9 bases identical to TRBD2. CDR3 size: 18 residues. V lost 0 bases to trimming and J lost 2 bases; unmatched junction nucleotides: 8. CDR1 and CDR2 from the germline V gene are SGHVS and FQNEAQ. Incomplete CDR3 DNA: TGTGCCAGCAGCTTAGCCGCCGTAGCGGGAGTAACCTACAATGAG. Amino acid sequence: CASSLAAVAGVTYNE. The complete CDR3 reads CASSLAAVAGVTYNEQFF.